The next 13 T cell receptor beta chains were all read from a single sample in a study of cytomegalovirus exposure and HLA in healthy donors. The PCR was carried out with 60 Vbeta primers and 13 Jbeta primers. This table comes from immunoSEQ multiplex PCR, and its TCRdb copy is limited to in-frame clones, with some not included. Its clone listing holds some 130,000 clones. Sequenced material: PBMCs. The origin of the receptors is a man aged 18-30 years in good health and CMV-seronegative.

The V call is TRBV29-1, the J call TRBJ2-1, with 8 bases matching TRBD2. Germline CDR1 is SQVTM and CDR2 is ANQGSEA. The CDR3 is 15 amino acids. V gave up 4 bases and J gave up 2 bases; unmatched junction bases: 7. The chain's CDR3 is CSVGYLAGAYNEQFF. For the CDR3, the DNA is TGCAGCGTTGGGTATCTAGCGGGTGCCTACAATGAGCAGTTCTTC.

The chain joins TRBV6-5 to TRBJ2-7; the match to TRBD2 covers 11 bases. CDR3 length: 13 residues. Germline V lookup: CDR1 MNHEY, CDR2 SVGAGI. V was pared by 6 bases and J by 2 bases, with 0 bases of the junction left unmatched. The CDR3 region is CASRLAGAYEQYF. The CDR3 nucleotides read TGTGCCAGCAGACTAGCGGGGGCCTACGAGCAGTACTTC.

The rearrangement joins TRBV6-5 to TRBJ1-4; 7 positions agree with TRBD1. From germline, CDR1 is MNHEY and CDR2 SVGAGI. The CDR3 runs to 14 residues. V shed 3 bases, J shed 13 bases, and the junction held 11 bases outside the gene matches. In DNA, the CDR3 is TGTGCCAGCAGTTATGGGACAGTAGGAGGGGTACTGTTTTTT. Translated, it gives CASSYGTVGGVLFF.

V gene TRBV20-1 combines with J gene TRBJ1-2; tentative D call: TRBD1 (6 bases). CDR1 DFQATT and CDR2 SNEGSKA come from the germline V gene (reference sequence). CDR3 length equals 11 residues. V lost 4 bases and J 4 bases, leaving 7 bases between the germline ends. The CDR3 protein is CSANRVYGYTF. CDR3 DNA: TGCAGTGCTAACAGGGTCTATGGCTACACCTTC.

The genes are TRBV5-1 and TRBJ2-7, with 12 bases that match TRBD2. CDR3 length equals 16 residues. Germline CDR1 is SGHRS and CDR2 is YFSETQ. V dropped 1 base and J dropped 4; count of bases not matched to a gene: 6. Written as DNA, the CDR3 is TGCGCCAGCAGCTTGAGTCTAGCGGGAGGGATGTACGAGCAGTACTTC. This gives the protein CASSLSLAGGMYEQYF.

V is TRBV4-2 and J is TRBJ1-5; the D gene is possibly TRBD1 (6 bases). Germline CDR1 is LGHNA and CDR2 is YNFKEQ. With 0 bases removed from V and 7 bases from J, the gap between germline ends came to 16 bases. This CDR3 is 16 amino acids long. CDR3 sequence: CASSQEGQGLGQPQHF. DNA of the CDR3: TGTGCCAGCAGCCAAGAGGGGCAGGGGTTGGGGCAGCCCCAGCATTTT.

CDR3 sequence (DNA): TGTGCCAGCAGCCCCCGCCGAGGGTGGTTCCACGAGCAGTACTTC. Translating it yields CASSPRRGWFHEQYF. The V and J genes are TRBV5-6 and TRBJ2-7, with D possibly being TRBD2 (5 bases). Per the germline V gene, CDR1 is SGHDT and CDR2 is YYEEEE. V was clipped by 4 bases and J by 5 bases, with 19 bases between them. This CDR3 contains 15 residues.

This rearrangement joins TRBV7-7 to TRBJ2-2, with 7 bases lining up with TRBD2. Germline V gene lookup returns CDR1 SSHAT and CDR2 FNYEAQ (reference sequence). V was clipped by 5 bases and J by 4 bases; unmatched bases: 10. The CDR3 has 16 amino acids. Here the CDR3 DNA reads TGTGCCAGCAGCCGTTCCATGGGGGGGGTCACCGGGGAGCTGTTTTTT. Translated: CASSRSMGGVTGELFF.

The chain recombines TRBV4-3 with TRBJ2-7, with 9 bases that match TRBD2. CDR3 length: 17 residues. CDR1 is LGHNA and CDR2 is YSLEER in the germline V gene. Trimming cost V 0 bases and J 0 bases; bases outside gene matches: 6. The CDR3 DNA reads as TGCGCCAGCAGCCAAGACTGGGCGGGAGGGGACTCCTACGAGCAGTACTTC. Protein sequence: CASSQDWAGGDSYEQYF.

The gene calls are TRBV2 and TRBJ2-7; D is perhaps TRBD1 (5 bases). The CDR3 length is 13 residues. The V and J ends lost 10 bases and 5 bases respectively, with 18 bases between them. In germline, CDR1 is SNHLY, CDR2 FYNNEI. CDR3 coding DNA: TGTGCCAATTCAGGGTACCTCCGGGACGAGCAGTACTTC. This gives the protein CANSGYLRDEQYF.

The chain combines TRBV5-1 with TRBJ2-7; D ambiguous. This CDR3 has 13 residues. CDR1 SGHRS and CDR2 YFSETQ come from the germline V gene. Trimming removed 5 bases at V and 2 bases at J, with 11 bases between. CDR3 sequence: CASSQLTPYEQYF. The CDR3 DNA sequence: TGCGCCAGCAGTCAACTAACCCCCTACGAGCAGTACTTC.

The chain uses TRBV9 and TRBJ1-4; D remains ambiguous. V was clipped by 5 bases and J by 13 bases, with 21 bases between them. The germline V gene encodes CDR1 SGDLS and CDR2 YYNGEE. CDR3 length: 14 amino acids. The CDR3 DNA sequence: TGTGCCAGCAGTACTGGAGGAGTGGGAACAGCACTGTTTTTT. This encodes CASSTGGVGTALFF.

In DNA form, the CDR3 reads TGTGCCAGCAGCTCTCGCCTGGGAGCAGCAGCCTACGAGCAGTACTTC. It yields the protein CASSSRLGAAAYEQYF. The chain couples TRBV7-9 to TRBJ2-7; weak D call: TRBD2 (5 bases). The germline V and J ends were trimmed by 4 bases and 2 bases, with 18 bases remaining between them. Germline loops: CDR1 SEHNR, CDR2 FQNEAQ (reference sequence). The CDR3 loop spans 16 amino acids.